This TCR beta chain was profiled in a study of vaccination effects on CD4 cells after COVID-19 (dated by TCRdb to 2022 to 2024). As for the study more broadly: Each participant got two doses of an mRNA SARS-CoV-2 vaccine, either BNT162b2 or mRNA-1273. In both COVID-19 convalescent patients and infection-naive vaccine recipients, the study compared SARS-CoV-2 spike-specific CD4+ TCR repertoires from before mRNA vaccination with those from after it. A total of roughly 9 COVID-19 convalescent patients and a few SARS-CoV-2-naive healthy vaccine recipients were included in the full study. Cultures from other donors in the study were sequenced using the Oncomine TCR Beta short-read assay on an Illumina iSeq 100.

The study at large found these results: The study was limited by a small number of convalescent patients, and early post-infection timepoints were lacking. In healthy vaccine recipients, vaccine-induced clones were almost all SARS-CoV-2 mono-reactive, with only 1 of 255 cross-reactive with common cold coronaviruses. Clones induced by infection and clones induced by vaccination both contracted markedly at late timepoints after vaccination, which fits with T cell responses waning over time.

According to the germline V gene (reference sequence), CDR1 reads SGHAT and CDR2 reads FQDESV. V ends up 1 base short and J 7 bases short, with an unmatched junction base count of 2. The CDR3 contains 16 residues, cysteine and phenylalanine counted. CDR3 DNA is the only sequence kept; it has 48 bases, read in frame from the first base. This clone came up once. This receptor's antigen is unknown. The input lacks base qualities; no much larger clone sits a single base away. The receptor library was made with the immunoSEQ multiplex PCR assay. DNA from the cultured and isolated CD4+ T cells underwent TCR beta CDR3 sequencing. Turning to the authors' computational methods: Non-productive TCR sequences were removed, reads were trimmed to the CDR3 region, and CDR3s of at least 7 amino acids were retained. The MANAFEST web app was used to identify antigen-specific clonotypes by comparing expansion in peptide wells with expansion in reference cultures. To count as positive, a clone had to show expansion at FDR<0.05 compared with the reference and with all other wells, an odds ratio above 5, and a frequency above 0.1% in two replicate wells. A clonotype was defined as cross-reactive if the clonotype was significantly expanded both in SARS-CoV-2 spike wells and in at least one common cold coronavirus spike condition. CDR3 similarity was assessed by Levenshtein distance using the stringdist R package, and unrooted trees were constructed with ape in R 3.6.1. The table comes from immuneACCESS by way of TCRdb, which keeps in-frame sequences with V and J called. Part of the clones is missing from these tables; in studies checked, under half for an unresolved V gene and the rest for unknown reasons. That table furnishes V, J and clone size, whereas the DNA furnished D and trimming. The sample contains more than 9,000 clones, just under 75% of them found a single time. The ten most abundant clones make up more than 20% of the sample.

To identify antigen-specific CD4+ T cell clonotypes by their expansion, the ViraFEST assay first stimulated PBMC with viral peptide pools and then applied TCR sequencing. After more than 9 days of culture, CD4+ T cells were isolated with the EasySep CD4+ T cell isolation kit. None of the healthy vaccine recipients had a prior SARS-CoV-2 infection, which was confirmed by nucleocapsid antibody tests that came back negative both before and after vaccination. Each well held fewer than 2.5 million PBMC cultured in IMDM containing approximately 5% human AB serum, roughly 10 IU/ml IL-2 and gentamicin, along with around 11 ug/ml peptides. On days 3 and 7, half of the culture medium was replaced with fresh IL-2-containing medium. Unless otherwise noted, each peptide stimulation condition was cultured in triplicate wells. PBMC were separated from whole blood using Ficoll-Paque Plus gradient centrifugation and were then either cryopreserved at -140C or used fresh. The overlapping peptide pools covered the spike proteins of SARS-CoV-2 as well as those of the common cold coronaviruses HCoV-NL63, HCoV-OC43 and HCoV-229E. The QIAamp micro DNA kit was used to extract genomic DNA from the cultured CD4+ T cells.

This clonotype was obtained from a human donor who received a COVID-19 vaccine. Specimen: CD4+ T cells from PBMCs cultured with HCoV-229E spike peptides, collected before COVID-19 vaccination. The label giving this sample's cell subset or site can be read as: HCoV-229E spike overlapping peptide pool stimulation. The rearranged chain carries TRBV11-1 and TRBJ2-1, and 15 junctional nucleotides match TRBD2. The bases read TGTGCCAGCAGCTTAGTCGGGACTAGCGGGAGGAATGAGCAGTTCTTC. It specifies CASSLVGTSGRNEQFF.